This T cell receptor beta chain was identified in a study of regulatory T cells in long-lasting Graves disease. PBMCs provided the RNA from which the TCR library was made. The collection involved drawing approximately 9.9 milliliters of peripheral blood into EDTA tubes. Findings and limits, study-wide: The study found TRBV28, TRBJ1-2 and TRBJ2-5 favored in persistent disease.

Of note for this clonotype: The antigen is unknown.

Germline V gene sequence: CDR1 LGHNA, CDR2 YSLEER. CDR3 length equals 16 residues. Trimming removed 2 bases from V and 9 bases from J; junction bases left unmatched: 11. TCRdb re-analysed the reads in MiXCR, keeping a single row per CDR3 protein. The sample consists of approximately 1,700 distinct CDR3 sequences, roughly 59% of them appearing once. This sequence joins TRBV4-3 and TRBJ2-1; 9 nucleotides line up with TRBD2. This clonotype was sampled from a human donor with Graves disease. The material sequenced was peripheral blood mononuclear cells (PBMCs), taken with antithyroid drug treatment, in newly diagnosed or persistent Graves disease (not recorded which). The CDR3 DNA follows: TGCGCCAGCAGCCAACACGGTGGGACTAGCCACAGTGAGCAGTTCTTC. This encodes CASSQHGGTSHSEQFF.